This T cell receptor beta chain was sequenced during a study of siplizumab effects on memory and regulatory T cells. Repertoires were generated with immunoSEQ multiplex PCR, while TCRdb's copy carries only in-frame clones and drops some. Of fewer than 100,000 clones listed, roughly 94% are singletons. The CDR3 length is 15 residues. The ends lost 5 bases at V and 4 bases at J; junction bases unmatched: 4. Germline V gene sequence: CDR1 LNHDA, CDR2 SQIVND (reference sequence). The chain is built from TRBV19 and TRBJ2-3, with 12 bases identical to TRBD2. The sequencing sample was made of CD8+ T cells sorted from blood. The source of this sequence is a human donor in good health. In DNA, the CDR3 is TGTGCCAGTAGTCCTAGCGGGAGGGCATCAGATACGCAGTATTTT. Translated: CASSPSGRASDTQYF.